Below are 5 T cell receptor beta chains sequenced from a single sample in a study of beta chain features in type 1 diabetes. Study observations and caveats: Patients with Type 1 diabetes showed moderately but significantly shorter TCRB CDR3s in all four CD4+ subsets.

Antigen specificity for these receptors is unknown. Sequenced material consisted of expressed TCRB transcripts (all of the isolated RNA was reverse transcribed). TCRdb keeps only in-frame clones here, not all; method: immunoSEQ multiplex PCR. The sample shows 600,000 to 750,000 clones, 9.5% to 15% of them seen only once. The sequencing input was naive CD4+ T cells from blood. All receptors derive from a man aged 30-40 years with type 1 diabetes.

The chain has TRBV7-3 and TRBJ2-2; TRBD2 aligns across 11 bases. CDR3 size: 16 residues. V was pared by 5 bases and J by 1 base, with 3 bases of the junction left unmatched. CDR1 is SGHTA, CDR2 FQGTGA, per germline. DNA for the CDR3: TGTGCCAGCAGCGGACTAGCGGGCGAGAACACCGGGGAGCTGTTTTTT. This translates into CASSGLAGENTGELFF.

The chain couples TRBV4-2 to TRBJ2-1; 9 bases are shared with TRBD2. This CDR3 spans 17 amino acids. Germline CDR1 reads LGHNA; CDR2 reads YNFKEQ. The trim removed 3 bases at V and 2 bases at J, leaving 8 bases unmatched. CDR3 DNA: TGTGCCAGCAGCCACTCGGCGGGCGGGGGGGCCTACAATGAGCAGTTCTTC. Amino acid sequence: CASSHSAGGGAYNEQFF.

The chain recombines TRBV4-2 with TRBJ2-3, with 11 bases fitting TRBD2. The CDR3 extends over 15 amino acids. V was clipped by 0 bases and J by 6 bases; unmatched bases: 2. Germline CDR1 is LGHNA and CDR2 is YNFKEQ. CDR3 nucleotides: TGTGCCAGCAGCCAAGAGACTAGCGGGGATGATACGCAGTATTTT. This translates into CASSQETSGDDTQYF.

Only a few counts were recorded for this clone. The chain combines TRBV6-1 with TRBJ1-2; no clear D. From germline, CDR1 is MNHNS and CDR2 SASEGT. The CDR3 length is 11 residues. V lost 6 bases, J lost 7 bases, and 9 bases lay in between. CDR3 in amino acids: CASSTRAGYTF. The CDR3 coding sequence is TGTGCCAGCAGCACGAGGGCTGGCTACACCTTC.

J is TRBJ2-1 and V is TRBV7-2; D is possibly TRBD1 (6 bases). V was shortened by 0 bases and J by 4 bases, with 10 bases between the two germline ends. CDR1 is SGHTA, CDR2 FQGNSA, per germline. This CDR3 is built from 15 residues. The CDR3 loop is CASSLAWGPYNEQFF. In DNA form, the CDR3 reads TGTGCCAGCAGCTTAGCGTGGGGGCCTTACAATGAGCAGTTCTTC.